The rows below give T cell receptor beta chains drawn from one sample of a study of blood T cell repertoires in COVID-19. Repertoires were generated with immunoSEQ multiplex PCR, while TCRdb's copy carries only in-frame clones and drops some. This table has roughly 110,000 clones, less than 85% appearing once. The sample consisted of peripheral blood. All receptors derive from a woman aged 60-70 years with acute or convalescent COVID-19. The CDR3 runs from the conserved cysteine through the conserved F or W. Fields, in order: V gene, D gene, J gene, clone size, CDR3 DNA, CDR3 protein. A D gene is named only where the DNA matches it firmly. Some rows mark clone size as missing; the rest say once, few, many or name a class of expanded clone.

V: TRBV29-1
D: TRBD1
J: TRBJ2-1
size: NA
DNA: TGCAGCGTCGCTGGGACAGGGGATTACAATGAGCAGTTCTTC
CDR3: CSVAGTGDYNEQFF

V: TRBV21-1
D: NA
J: TRBJ1-5
size: once
DNA: TGTGCCAGCAGCGCCACCGGGACAGGGAAGGGCAATCAGCCCCAGCATTTT
CDR3: CASSATGTGKGNQPQHF

V: TRBV5-5
D: NA
J: TRBJ1-4
size: NA
DNA: TGTGCCAGCAGCTTAGCCGGGTCCGGAACTAATGAAAAACTGTTTTTT
CDR3: CASSLAGSGTNEKLFF

V: TRBV2
D: TRBD1
J: TRBJ1-4
size: few
DNA: TGTGCCAGCAGACCGGGACAGGAAAGAAATGGTAATGAAAAACTGTTTTTT
CDR3: CASRPGQERNGNEKLFF

V: TRBV5-1
D: NA
J: TRBJ1-5
size: once
DNA: TGCGCCAGCAGGAGGGACACCGATCAGCCCCAGCATTTT
CDR3: CASRRDTDQPQHF

V: TRBV9
D: TRBD1
J: TRBJ1-2
size: NA
DNA: TGTGCCAGCAGCGCGGGGACAGGGATCTATGGCTACACCTTC
CDR3: CASSAGTGIYGYTF

V: TRBV6-5
D: TRBD1
J: TRBJ1-2
size: NA
DNA: TGTGCCAGCAGCGGGACAGGGGAGGTTAACTATGGCTACACCTTC
CDR3: CASSGTGEVNYGYTF

V: TRBV6-6
D: NA
J: TRBJ2-7
size: once
DNA: TGTGCCAGCAGTTTCGACTCGTTATACGAGCAGTACTTC
CDR3: CASSFDSLYEQYF

V: TRBV19
D: NA
J: TRBJ1-4
size: once
DNA: TGTGCCAGTAGTATCAGGGCGGTTCCTTATGAAAAACTGTTTTTT
CDR3: CASSIRAVPYEKLFF

V: TRBV4-1
D: NA
J: TRBJ1-5
size: few
DNA: TGCGCCAGCAGCCAAGAAGCAGGACAGTTTAGCAATCAGCCCCAGCATTTT
CDR3: CASSQEAGQFSNQPQHF

V: TRBV6-5
D: TRBD2
J: TRBJ2-1
size: once
DNA: TGTGCCAGCAAGGGACTAGCGGGAGGGTTCGTTGAGCAGTTCTTC
CDR3: CASKGLAGGFVEQFF

V: TRBV5-1
D: TRBD2
J: TRBJ2-5
size: NA
DNA: TGCGCCAGCAGCTCGGAGGGACTAGCGGGGGGGTTCGGAGAGACCCAGTACTTC
CDR3: CASSSEGLAGGFGETQYF

V: TRBV3-1/TRBV3-2
D: TRBD1
J: TRBJ1-1
size: NA
DNA: TGTGCCAGCAGCCACCAGTACCCGGGACAGACGAACACTGAAGCTTTCTTT
CDR3: CASSHQYPGQTNTEAFF

V: TRBV7-8
D: TRBD2
J: TRBJ2-1
size: NA
DNA: TGTGCCAGCAGCAAGGGACTAGCGGAGGCCTACAATGAGCAGTTCTTC
CDR3: CASSKGLAEAYNEQFF

V: TRBV12-5
D: TRBD1
J: TRBJ2-5
size: NA
DNA: TGTGCTAGTGGTTGGGGTGACAGGGAGCAAGAGACCCAGTACTTC
CDR3: CASGWGDREQETQYF

V: TRBV28
D: NA
J: TRBJ1-1
size: NA
DNA: TGTGCCAGCAACCTCGCCTTGGGCAGTTCGTTGAACACTGAAGCTTTCTTT
CDR3: CASNLALGSSLNTEAFF

V: TRBV3-1/TRBV3-2
D: NA
J: TRBJ2-6
size: NA
DNA: TGTGCCAGCAGCGTCGCGGCAGTCAGCTCTGGGGCCAACGTCCTGACTTTC
CDR3: CASSVAAVSSGANVLTF

V: TRBV5-6
D: NA
J: TRBJ2-7
size: once
DNA: TGTGCCAGCAGCTTGTCGGAACTAGCCTACGAGCAGTACTTC
CDR3: CASSLSELAYEQYF

V: TRBV19
D: TRBD1
J: TRBJ1-2
size: NA
DNA: TGTGCCAGTAGTACCTTGGGACAGTCTTCTTTCTATGGCTACACCTTC
CDR3: CASSTLGQSSFYGYTF

V: TRBV19
D: NA
J: TRBJ1-1
size: NA
DNA: TGTGCCAGTAGTACCCCTTGGGGGCGGACTGAAGCTTTCTTT
CDR3: CASSTPWGRTEAFF

V: TRBV9
D: NA
J: TRBJ1-3
size: once
DNA: TGTGCCAGCAGCCCGGACAGTTCTGGAAACACCATATATTTT
CDR3: CASSPDSSGNTIYF

V: TRBV27
D: NA
J: TRBJ1-1
size: NA
DNA: TGTGCCAGCAGCGAAATACAGGGGAACACTGAAGCTTTCTTT
CDR3: CASSEIQGNTEAFF

V: TRBV14
D: NA
J: TRBJ2-5
size: NA
DNA: TGTGCCAGCAGCCAATATCTAGTAACCCAAGAGACCCAGTACTTC
CDR3: CASSQYLVTQETQYF

V: TRBV5-1
D: NA
J: TRBJ1-2
size: NA
DNA: TGCGCCAGCAGCTGGGAGGGGAGCTACACCTTC
CDR3: CASSWEGSYTF